The next 27 T cell receptor beta chains were all read from a single sample in a study of T cell clonotyping in hematopoietic cell transplantation. Time point of the sample: recipient sample about 28 days before transplant, after cytoreduction. Produced via immunoSEQ multiplex PCR; TCRdb's table is partial and in-frame only. This table holds some 36,000 clones, roughly 94% found once. The sample in question was peripheral blood mononuclear cells, obtained before stem cell transplant. Source of these receptors: a man aged 35 to 55 with chronic myeloid leukemia. Some clones in this sample may be carry-over from other donors' samples.

V is TRBV30 and J is TRBJ1-5; D unclear. The CDR3 extends over 13 amino acids. Germline lookup yields CDR1 GTSNPN and CDR2 SVGIG (reference sequence). V shed 0 bases and J shed 4 bases, with 7 bases lying between them. The CDR3 nucleotides are TGTGCCTGGAGTGTGGACTTAAATCAGCCCCAGCATTTT. Translation: CAWSVDLNQPQHF.

This chain links TRBV5-1 with TRBJ2-3; D is perhaps TRBD2 (5 bases). Germline V gene lookup returns CDR1 SGHRS and CDR2 YFSETQ. V was shortened by 7 bases and J by 0 bases, with 15 bases between the two germline ends. CDR3 length equals 15 residues. CDR3 loop: CASAAGMGSTDTQYF. In DNA, the CDR3 is TGCGCCAGCGCCGCCGGGATGGGAAGCACAGATACGCAGTATTTT.

This clone has just one count. The V gene is TRBV14, the J gene TRBJ1-1, with D perhaps matching TRBD1 (5 bases). With 4 bases removed from V and 7 bases from J, the gap between germline ends came to 22 bases. The CDR3 loop spans 16 amino acids. CDR1 SGHDN and CDR2 FVKESK come from the germline V gene. CDR3: CASSLIYTGTRNEAFF. The CDR3 nucleotides are TGTGCCAGCAGCCTCATCTACACCGGGACCCGCAATGAAGCTTTCTTT.

CDR3 coding DNA: TGTGCCAGCAGCTTAGCAGGGGGCAATCAGCCCCAGCATTTT. This sequence encodes CASSLAGGNQPQHF. V usage is TRBV7-2 and J usage is TRBJ1-5; perhaps TRBD1 as D (5 bases). V lost 0 bases and J lost 2, with 5 bases in between. This CDR3 has 14 residues. Germline loops: CDR1 SGHTA, CDR2 FQGNSA.

This clone was recorded a few times. V usage is TRBV5-4 and J usage is TRBJ1-1, with 7 bases identical to TRBD1. V shed 1 base and J 4 bases; nucleotides not matched to a gene: 4. From germline, CDR1 is SGHNT and CDR2 YYREEE (reference sequence). CDR3 length: 14 residues. CDR3 DNA sequence: TGTGCCAGCAGCTTGCAGGGGGGGAGCACTGAAGCTTTCTTT. Protein: CASSLQGGSTEAFF. The complete variable domain, with remaining parts taken from reference TRBV5-4 and TRBJ1-1, reads ETGVTQSPTHLIKTRGQQVTLRCSSQSGHNTVSWYQQALGQGPQFIFQYYREEENGRGNFPPRFSGLQFPNYSSELNVNALELDDSALYLCASSLQGGSTEAFFGQGTRLTVV.

The chain uses TRBV5-4 and TRBJ1-2, with 7 bases that match TRBD1. CDR3 length: 13 residues. The V gene's germline CDR1 is SGHNT and CDR2 YYREEE (reference sequence). The V and J ends lost 4 bases and 4 bases, in that order; junction bases with no gene match: 4. In DNA form, the CDR3 reads TGTGCCAGCAGCCTTCCAGGGGGCTATGGCTACACCTTC. This gives the protein CASSLPGGYGYTF.

The chain employs TRBV6-5 and TRBJ2-7; 8 bases agree with TRBD1. The ends lost 7 bases at V and 6 bases at J; junction bases unmatched: 8. This CDR3 is built from 13 residues. CDR1 and CDR2 (germline): MNHEY, SVGAGI. For the CDR3, the DNA is TGTGCCAGCACTTTCGACAGGGGTGGCGAGCAGTACTTC. The encoded protein is CASTFDRGGEQYF.

The CDR3 reads CASSVGQGDYGYTF. The CDR3 region has the DNA TGTGCCAGCAGCGTTGGACAGGGCGACTATGGCTACACCTTC. This chain links TRBV7-2 with TRBJ1-2, with 8 bases that match TRBD1. After removal of 5 bases from V and 3 bases from J, the junction contained 5 bases not matched to a gene. This CDR3 is built from 14 residues. Germline CDR1 is SGHTA and CDR2 is FQGNSA.

The gene calls are TRBV6-5 and TRBJ1-1, with a weak D call TRBD1 (6 bases). Trimming took off 3 bases at V and 1 base at J, with 12 bases between the two ends. Looked up from germline, CDR1 is MNHEY and CDR2 is SVGAGI. The CDR3 covers 15 residues. The CDR3 sequence: CASSYWGAQNTEAFF. CDR3 sequence (DNA): TGTGCCAGCAGTTATTGGGGGGCCCAGAACACTGAAGCTTTCTTT.

This chain connects TRBV30 to TRBJ2-1; perhaps TRBD1 as D (6 bases). The germline gives CDR1 GTSNPN, CDR2 SVGIG (reference sequence). The V end was cut by 2 bases, the J end by 9 bases, with 20 bases between. The CDR3 sequence is 15 residues long. The CDR3 spells CAWSRGYRRSGEQFF. CDR3 DNA sequence: TGTGCCTGGAGTAGGGGGTACCGGCGTAGTGGTGAGCAGTTCTTC.

The chain recombines TRBV27 with TRBJ2-3, with D possibly being TRBD2 (7 bases). Trimming stripped 3 bases from V and 3 bases from J, with 13 bases between. CDR1 is MNHEY and CDR2 is SMNVEV in the germline V gene (reference sequence). The CDR3 loop spans 15 amino acids. The CDR3 bases are TGTGCCAGCAGTTTGAGGGGGGGGTGGACAGATACGCAGTATTTT. Protein: CASSLRGGWTDTQYF.

The chain uses TRBV19 and TRBJ2-7, with TRBD2 as a possible D gene (6 bases). The V end lost 5 bases, the J end lost 6 bases, and 20 bases lay between the germline ends. CDR1 and CDR2 (germline): LNHDA, SQIVND (reference sequence). The length of the CDR3 is 15 residues. The CDR3 protein is CASSSGTAAGSEQYF. CDR3 nucleotides: TGTGCCAGTAGTTCCGGAACAGCTGCGGGGTCCGAGCAGTACTTC.

This chain links TRBV10-3 with TRBJ2-3; 10 nucleotides align to TRBD1. Looked up from germline, CDR1 is ENHRY and CDR2 is SYGVKD. The J segment lost 3 bases and the V segment lost 5 bases, leaving 2 bases of the junction unmatched. This CDR3 has 14 residues. The CDR3 bases are TGTGCCATCAGTCGGACAGGGGGTACAGATACGCAGTATTTT. It specifies CAISRTGGTDTQYF.

The rearrangement uses TRBV2 and TRBJ2-5; D might be TRBD1 (6 bases). Germline values: CDR1 SNHLY, CDR2 FYNNEI. V lost 10 bases and J lost 3, with 12 bases in between. CDR3 length equals 12 residues. CDR3 coding DNA: TGTGCCACCTGGACAGAAAAAGAGACCCAGTACTTC. Protein sequence: CATWTEKETQYF.

The chain employs TRBV6-5 and TRBJ1-1, with 8 bases aligning to TRBD1. V trimming: 4 bases; J trimming: 8 bases; junction bases outside the gene matches: 15. Looked up from germline, CDR1 is MNHEY and CDR2 is SVGAGI. The CDR3 is made up of 16 amino acids. The CDR3 spells CASSLDREGLSWEAFF. The DNA of the CDR3 is TGTGCCAGCAGTTTGGACAGGGAGGGCCTCTCATGGGAAGCTTTCTTT.

J is TRBJ1-2 and V is TRBV4-3; D is ambiguous. From germline, CDR1 is LGHNA and CDR2 YSLEER. CDR3 length equals 16 residues. With 1 base removed from V and 6 bases from J, the gap between germline ends came to 18 bases. The CDR3 sequence: CASSQGSKGNYHGYTF. CDR3 DNA: TGCGCCAGCAGCCAAGGGTCAAAAGGGAATTATCATGGCTACACCTTC.

The gene calls are TRBV28 and TRBJ2-5; 8 nucleotides align to TRBD2. CDR1 and CDR2 (germline): MDHEN, SYDVKM. The CDR3 sequence is 13 residues long. With V trimmed by 3 bases and J by 4 bases, 1 base remained unmatched. In nucleotides, the CDR3 is TGTGCCAGCAGTTTCGGGGGGGTAGAGACCCAGTACTTC. Translated, it gives CASSFGGVETQYF.

The chain uses TRBV28 and TRBJ2-7; 7 positions match TRBD1. From germline, CDR1 is MDHEN and CDR2 SYDVKM. The trim removed 7 bases at V and 9 bases at J, leaving 6 bases unmatched. CDR3 length: 11 amino acids. The CDR3 loop is CASTITGVQYF. The CDR3 coding sequence is TGTGCCAGCACTATAACAGGGGTGCAGTACTTC.

V and J are TRBV4-1 and TRBJ2-7; D not resolved. The length of the CDR3 is 15 residues. From germline, CDR1 is MGHRA and CDR2 YSYEKL. Trimming pared 0 bases from V and 0 bases from J, leaving 9 bases between. CDR3 nucleotides: TGCGCCAGCAGCCAAGAAATGACGGACTCCTACGAGCAGTACTTC. It specifies CASSQEMTDSYEQYF.

The V gene is TRBV27, the J gene TRBJ1-5, with TRBD1 matching 8 bases. The CDR3 consists of 15 residues. Germline V gene lookup returns CDR1 MNHEY and CDR2 SMNVEV (reference sequence). V trimming: 6 bases; J trimming: 1 base; junction bases outside the gene matches: 5. CDR3 bases: TGTGCCAGCAGGTCAAGACAGGGGAGCAATCAGCCCCAGCATTTT. This sequence encodes CASRSRQGSNQPQHF.

This rearrangement joins TRBV2 to TRBJ1-1; D might be TRBD1 (5 bases). V was cut by 6 bases and J by 4 bases, with 15 bases left in between. CDR1 SNHLY and CDR2 FYNNEI come from the germline V gene. The CDR3 runs 14 residues. The CDR3 bases are TGTGCCAGCAGGCTCAGGGAGGAGAGCACTGAAGCTTTCTTT. Protein product: CASRLREESTEAFF.

The CDR3: CASDGADSGNTIYF. Here the CDR3 DNA reads TGTGCCAGTGATGGGGCAGACTCTGGAAACACCATATATTTT. V gene TRBV6-1 combines with J gene TRBJ1-3; tentative D call: TRBD1 (5 bases). Trimming took off 9 bases at V and 0 bases at J, with 12 bases between the two ends. The CDR3 is made up of 14 amino acids. The V gene's germline CDR1 is MNHNS and CDR2 SASEGT.

The chain joins TRBV7-2 to TRBJ1-1; no firm D call. The CDR3 is 15 amino acids. Germline-derived CDR1 and CDR2 are SGHTA and FQGNSA. Trimming removed 5 bases from V and 0 bases from J, with 13 bases in between. The CDR3 DNA is TGTGCCAGCAGCCCTCGAGGCCAGTTGAACACTGAAGCTTTCTTT. The encoded protein is CASSPRGQLNTEAFF.

This sequence joins TRBV5-5 and TRBJ1-1; TRBD1 matches 9 bases. With V trimmed by 4 bases and J by 8 bases, 12 bases remained unmatched. The CDR3 consists of 15 residues. The germline gives CDR1 SGHKS, CDR2 YYEKEE (reference sequence). The CDR3 loop reads CASSMDRGRRSEAFF. Written as DNA, the CDR3 is TGTGCCAGCAGCATGGACAGGGGTCGAAGGAGCGAAGCTTTCTTT.

The chain joins TRBV28 to TRBJ1-5; D call uncertain. Germline assignment: CDR1 MDHEN and CDR2 SYDVKM. V lost 2 bases to trimming and J lost 8 bases, with 7 bases between them. The CDR3 sequence is 12 residues long. This CDR3 is CASSLRREPQHF. CDR3 bases: TGTGCCAGCAGTTTAAGGCGGGAGCCCCAGCATTTT.

This clone was counted once. V usage is TRBV28 and J usage is TRBJ1-1; D not resolved. CDR1 MDHEN and CDR2 SYDVKM come from the germline V gene. This CDR3 contains 13 residues. V was cut by 6 bases and J by 1 base, with 9 bases left in between. The CDR3 spells CASSPEGNTEAFF. Here the CDR3 DNA reads TGTGCCAGCAGCCCAGAAGGGAACACTGAAGCTTTCTTT.

Turning to this clone: The junction departs from germline at one end; a sequencing error may be responsible. The chain couples TRBV20-1 to TRBJ1-2, with a tentative D call TRBD1 (5 bases). The CDR3 length is 9 residues. CDR1 and CDR2 from the germline V gene are DFQATT and SNEGSKA (reference sequence). The CDR3 reads CSARERRDW. In DNA, the CDR3 is TGCAGTGCCAGAGAGAGGAGGGACTGG.